The 7 T cell receptor beta chains below come from one sample, sequenced in a study of blood T cells in healthy people across ages (dated by TCRdb to the mid-2010s). Receptors were amplified or captured by 5' RACE. The sequencer listed for this sample is Illumina HiSeq 2500. The second PCR ran for about 7 to 11 cycles and used a J-beta primer mix along with a sample-barcoded 5' primer. TCRdb redid the processing of the public reads, applying fastp at Q25 and MiXCR, and retained in-frame beta chains. Records with the same CDR3 protein are collapsed into one entry carrying the most frequent genes and DNA. The table for this sample lists under 1,100,000 distinct CDR3 sequences; roughly 24% of them were counted only once. Jointly, the top ten make up approximately 0.71% of the sample. Separately, the same data were catalogued under a study of T cells of mothers and their children.

The sample was blood. The receptors were sampled from a girl aged 2 to 9 in good health.

The table lists this clonotype with a few counts. Germline and junction disagree at one end, which may indicate a read error. V usage is TRBV3-1 and J usage is TRBJ2-1; 12 positions agree with TRBD2. Germline CDR1 LGHDT, CDR2 YNNKEL (reference sequence). The CDR3 runs 16 residues. This CDR3 reads CASNQWTSGAYNEQFF. The CDR3 DNA follows: TGTGCCAGCAACCAATGGACTAGCGGGGCCTACAATGAGCAGTTCTTC.

This clonotype was picked up a small number of times. The chain links TRBV10-3 to TRBJ1-2, with D uncertain. Trimming took 4 bases from V and 4 from J, leaving 10 bases between them. The CDR3 covers 13 residues. Germline V gene sequence: CDR1 ENHRY, CDR2 SYGVKD. CDR3 DNA sequence: TGTGCCATCAGTGCTGGGAATTCCTATGGCTACACCTTC. Translating it yields CAISAGNSYGYTF.

The genes are TRBV12-3 or TRBV12-4 and TRBJ2-5, with D uncertain. The J call may be in error: the DNA end matches TRBJ2-1 better. The CDR3 runs to 13 residues. For the CDR3, the DNA is TGTGCCAGCACCCTCGACCTCAACAATGAGCAGTTCTTC. It translates to CASTLDLNNEQFF.

This clonotype is a singleton in its sample. Here the CDR3 reads CASSLEGTLAYEQYF. CDR3 nucleotide sequence: TGTGCCAGCAGCTTGGAAGGCACCCTAGCCTACGAGCAGTACTTC. The chain has TRBV11-1 and TRBJ2-7; the D is unclear. The germline V gene has CDR1 SGHAT and CDR2 FQDESV (reference sequence). The CDR3 has 15 amino acids. Trimming removed 3 bases at V and 2 bases at J, with 14 bases between.

The rearrangement links TRBV6-2 or TRBV6-3 to TRBJ2-7; perhaps TRBD1 as D (5 bases). The V gene lost 6 bases and the J gene lost 3 bases, with 18 bases spanning the gap. Looked up from germline, CDR1 is MNHEY and CDR2 is SVGEGT. The CDR3 spans 15 residues. The CDR3 region is CASSTFLRQSYEQYF. The CDR3 nucleotides are TGTGCCAGCAGCACCTTTTTGCGACAGAGCTACGAGCAGTACTTC.

This clonotype came up a few times. The chain uses TRBV27 and TRBJ1-2; 8 nucleotides agree with TRBD1. The germline CDR1 and CDR2 sequences are MNHEY and SMNVEV (reference sequence). With V trimmed by 5 bases and J by 4 bases, 6 bases remained unmatched. This CDR3 spans 14 amino acids. The CDR3 DNA sequence: TGTGCCAGCAGTCCAGGGGGCGGCTTCTATGGCTACACCTTC. Protein: CASSPGGGFYGYTF.

This chain uses TRBV5-5 with TRBJ2-5; a weak D match, TRBD2 (6 bases). The CDR3 is 14 residues long. V was pared by 2 bases and J by 11 bases, with 19 bases between. The germline V gene encodes CDR1 SGHKS and CDR2 YYEKEE (reference sequence). CDR3 sequence reads: CASSFRPDGGEQYF. CDR3 DNA: TGTGCCAGCAGCTTCCGACCAGACGGGGGAGAGCAGTACTTC. Full variable domain (missing parts from reference TRBV5-5 and TRBJ2-5): DAGVTQSPTHLIKTRGQQVTLRCSPISGHKSVSWYQQVLGQGPQFIFQYYEKEERGRGNFPDRFSARQFPNYSSELNVNALLLGDSALYLCASSFRPDGGEQYFGPGTRLLVL.